The subject of this entry is one T cell receptor beta chain. Its cognate antigen is unknown. The data stem from a study of cytomegalovirus exposure and HLA in healthy donors. CDR3 length equals 12 residues. V lost 3 bases and J lost 4; bases outside the gene matches: 1. The V gene's germline CDR1 is SGHDT and CDR2 YYEEEE. Study-wide results and limits: For most TCR beta V segments, an earlier analysis put the productive rate at about 87% or about 30% of the time. Presence/absence analyses assumed roughly uniform sequencing depth across donors, which may not hold.

60 Vbeta and 13 Jbeta primers were used in PCR. Only in-frame clones appear in the TCRdb table, and some are missing; sequencing was by immunoSEQ multiplex PCR. Of around 200,000 clones in the sample, around 80% were seen once. Sample: PBMCs. The V gene is TRBV5-6, the J gene TRBJ2-7, with 7 bases matching TRBD2. The clonotype comes from a man aged 25-45 years in good health and CMV-seronegative. The CDR3 bases are TGTGCCAGCAGCTCGGGACTATACGAGCAGTACTTC. Translated, it gives CASSSGLYEQYF. The full variable domain, its missing parts supplied by reference TRBV5-6 and TRBJ2-7, is DAGVTQSPTHLIKTRGQQVTLRCSPKSGHDTVSWYQQALGQGPQFIFQYYEEEERQRGNFPDRFSGHQFPNYSSELNVNALLLGDSALYLCASSSGLYEQYFGPGTRLTVT.